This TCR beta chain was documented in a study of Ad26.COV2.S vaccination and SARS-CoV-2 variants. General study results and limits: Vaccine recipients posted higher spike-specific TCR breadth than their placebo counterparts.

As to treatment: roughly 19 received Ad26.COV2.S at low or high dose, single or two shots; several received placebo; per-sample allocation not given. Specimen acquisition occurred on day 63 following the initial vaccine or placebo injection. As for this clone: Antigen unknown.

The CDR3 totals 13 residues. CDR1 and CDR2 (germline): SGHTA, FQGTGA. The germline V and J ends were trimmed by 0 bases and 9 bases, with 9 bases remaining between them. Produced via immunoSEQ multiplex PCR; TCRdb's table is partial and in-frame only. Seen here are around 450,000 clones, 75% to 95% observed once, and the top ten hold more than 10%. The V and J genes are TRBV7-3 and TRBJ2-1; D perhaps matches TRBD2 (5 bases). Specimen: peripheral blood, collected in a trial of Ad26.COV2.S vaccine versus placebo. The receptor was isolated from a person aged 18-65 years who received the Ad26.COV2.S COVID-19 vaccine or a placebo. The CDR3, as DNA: TGTGCCAGCAGCTTAACGTCGGCGGGTGAGCAGTTCTTC. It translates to CASSLTSAGEQFF.